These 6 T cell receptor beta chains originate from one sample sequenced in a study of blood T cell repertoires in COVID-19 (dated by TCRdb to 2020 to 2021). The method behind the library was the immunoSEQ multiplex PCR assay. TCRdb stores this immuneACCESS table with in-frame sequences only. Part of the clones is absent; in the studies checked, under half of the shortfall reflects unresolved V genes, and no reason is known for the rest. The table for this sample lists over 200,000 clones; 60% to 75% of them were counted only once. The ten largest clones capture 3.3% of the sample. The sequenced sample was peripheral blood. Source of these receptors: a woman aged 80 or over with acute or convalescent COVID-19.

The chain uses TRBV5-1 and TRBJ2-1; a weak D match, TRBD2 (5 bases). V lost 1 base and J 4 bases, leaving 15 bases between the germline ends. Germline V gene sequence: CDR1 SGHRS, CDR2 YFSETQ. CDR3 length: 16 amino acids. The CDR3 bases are TGCGCCAGCAGCTTGACCCCGAGGGTCCCGTACAATGAGCAGTTCTTC. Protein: CASSLTPRVPYNEQFF.

CDR3 residues: CASIKDSYNSPLHF. CDR3 coding DNA: TGTGCCAGCATAAAAGATAGCTATAATTCACCCCTCCACTTT. This chain connects TRBV6-5 to TRBJ1-6, with no clear D. The germline gives CDR1 MNHEY, CDR2 SVGAGI. CDR3 length equals 14 residues. Deletions cut 7 bases from V and 3 bases from J, with 10 bases between.

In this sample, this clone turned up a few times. The CDR3 spells CAISESIRGYGYTF. Written as DNA, the CDR3 is TGTGCCATCAGTGAGTCGATTCGGGGTTATGGCTACACCTTC. V gene TRBV10-3 combines with J gene TRBJ1-2; the D is unclear. The ends were cut back, 0 bases at V and 5 bases at J, with 10 bases in the middle. Germline CDR1 ENHRY, CDR2 SYGVKD. The CDR3 extends over 14 amino acids.

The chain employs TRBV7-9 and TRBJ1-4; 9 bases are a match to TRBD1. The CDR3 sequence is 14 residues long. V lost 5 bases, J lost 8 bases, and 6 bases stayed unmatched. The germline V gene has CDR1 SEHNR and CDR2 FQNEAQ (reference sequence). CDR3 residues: CASSPRTGVEKLFF. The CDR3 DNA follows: TGTGCCAGCAGCCCCCGGACAGGGGTGGAAAAACTGTTTTTT. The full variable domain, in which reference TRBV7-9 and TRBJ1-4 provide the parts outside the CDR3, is DTGVSQNPRHKITKRGQNVTFRCDPISEHNRLYWYRQTLGQGPEFLTYFQNEAQLEKSRLLSDRFSAERPKGSFSTLEIQRTEQGDSAMYLCASSPRTGVEKLFFGSGTQLSVL.

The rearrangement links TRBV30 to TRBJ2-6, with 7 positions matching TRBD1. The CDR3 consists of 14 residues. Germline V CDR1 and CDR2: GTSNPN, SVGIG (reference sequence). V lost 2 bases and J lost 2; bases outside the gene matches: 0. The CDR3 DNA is TGTGCCTGGAGTAGGGGGCCTGGGGCCAACGTCCTGACTTTC. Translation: CAWSRGPGANVLTF.

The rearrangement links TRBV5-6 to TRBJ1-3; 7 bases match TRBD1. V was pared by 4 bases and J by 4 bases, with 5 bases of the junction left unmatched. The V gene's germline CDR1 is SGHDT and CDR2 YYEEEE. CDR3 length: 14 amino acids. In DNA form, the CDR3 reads TGTGCCAGCAGCGGCAGGGGGAGAGGAAACACCATATATTTT. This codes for CASSGRGRGNTIYF. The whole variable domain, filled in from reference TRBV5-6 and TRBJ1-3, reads DAGVTQSPTHLIKTRGQQVTLRCSPKSGHDTVSWYQQALGQGPQFIFQYYEEEERQRGNFPDRFSGHQFPNYSSELNVNALLLGDSALYLCASSGRGRGNTIYFGEGSWLTVV.